Listed below are T cell receptor beta chains from one sample, sequenced in a study of human thymus T cells. Sequencing was performed with immunoSEQ multiplex PCR; in TCRdb, only in-frame clones are kept and a portion is missing. The sample shows roughly 120,000 clones, 90% to 95% of them seen only once. Sequenced sample: thymus tissue. The receptors stem from a boy younger than two with a congenital heart defect but otherwise immunologically healthy. Both conserved end residues are part of each CDR3. Fields, in order: J gene, D gene, V gene, clone size, CDR3 protein, CDR3 DNA. D genes are given only for firm matches. Part of the rows lack a size; the others show once, few, many or a class for expanded clones.

J gene: TRBJ1-2
D gene: NA
V gene: TRBV7-8
clone size: NA
CDR3 protein: CASSLGAGNYGYTF
CDR3 DNA: TGTGCCAGCAGCTTAGGGGCCGGAAACTATGGCTACACCTTC

J gene: TRBJ1-5
D gene: NA
V gene: TRBV4-1
clone size: NA
CDR3 protein: CASSQGRQPQHF
CDR3 DNA: TGCGCCAGCAGCCAAGGAAGGCAGCCCCAGCATTTT

J gene: TRBJ2-1
D gene: TRBD2
V gene: TRBV28
clone size: NA
CDR3 protein: CASSSRLAGGPTLFF
CDR3 DNA: TGTGCCAGCAGTTCCCGACTAGCGGGGGGACCAACATTATTCTTC

J gene: TRBJ2-7
D gene: NA
V gene: TRBV7-8
clone size: NA
CDR3 protein: CASSLDFPNSYEQYF
CDR3 DNA: TGTGCCAGCAGCCTGGACTTCCCCAACTCCTACGAGCAGTACTTC

J gene: TRBJ2-3
D gene: TRBD2
V gene: TRBV4-2
clone size: once
CDR3 protein: CASSPILSSGGDFTDTQYF
CDR3 DNA: TGTGCCAGCAGCCCCATTCTATCTAGCGGGGGGGACTTCACAGATACGCAGTATTTT

J gene: TRBJ2-1
D gene: NA
V gene: TRBV5-1
clone size: NA
CDR3 protein: CASSPHHPYNEQFF
CDR3 DNA: TGCGCCAGCAGCCCCCATCACCCCTACAATGAGCAGTTCTTC

J gene: TRBJ2-1
D gene: NA
V gene: TRBV5-1
clone size: NA
CDR3 protein: CASRVRSSYNEQFF
CDR3 DNA: TGCGCCAGCAGAGTCCGGAGTTCCTACAATGAGCAGTTCTTC

J gene: TRBJ2-3
D gene: NA
V gene: TRBV7-8
clone size: NA
CDR3 protein: CASSYGDTQYF
CDR3 DNA: TGTGCCAGCAGCTACGGAGATACGCAGTATTTT

J gene: TRBJ2-7
D gene: TRBD2
V gene: TRBV6-1
clone size: NA
CDR3 protein: CATRDVGGKLEQYF
CDR3 DNA: TGTGCCACCCGAGATGTGGGGGGGAAGCTGGAGCAGTACTTC

J gene: TRBJ2-2
D gene: NA
V gene: TRBV5-6
clone size: NA
CDR3 protein: CASSLGRPTGELFF
CDR3 DNA: TGTGCCAGCAGCTTGGGGAGGCCCACCGGGGAGCTGTTTTTT

J gene: TRBJ2-2
D gene: TRBD1
V gene: TRBV27
clone size: NA
CDR3 protein: CASSRWQGAGTGELFF
CDR3 DNA: TGTGCCAGCAGCCGATGGCAGGGGGCAGGCACCGGGGAGCTGTTTTTT

J gene: TRBJ1-2
D gene: NA
V gene: TRBV4-3
clone size: NA
CDR3 protein: CASSQDLQGAPYGYTF
CDR3 DNA: TGCGCCAGCAGCCAAGATCTCCAGGGAGCCCCCTATGGCTACACCTTC

J gene: TRBJ1-2
D gene: NA
V gene: TRBV4-1
clone size: NA
CDR3 protein: CASGGLQGYGYTF
CDR3 DNA: TGCGCCAGCGGCGGGCTTCAGGGTTATGGCTACACCTTC

J gene: TRBJ1-6
D gene: NA
V gene: TRBV5-7
clone size: NA
CDR3 protein: CASSPQDSPLHF
CDR3 DNA: TGTGCCAGCAGCCCCCAGGATTCACCCCTCCACTTT

J gene: TRBJ2-5
D gene: NA
V gene: TRBV7-2
clone size: NA
CDR3 protein: CASNLSGTQETQYF
CDR3 DNA: TGTGCCAGCAACCTAAGCGGCACCCAAGAGACCCAGTACTTC

J gene: TRBJ2-2
D gene: NA
V gene: TRBV11-2
clone size: NA
CDR3 protein: CASSLTLNTGELFF
CDR3 DNA: TGTGCCAGCAGCCTAACACTGAACACCGGGGAGCTGTTTTTT

J gene: TRBJ1-5
D gene: TRBD1
V gene: TRBV4-1
clone size: NA
CDR3 protein: CASSQHRGGQPQHF
CDR3 DNA: TGCGCCAGCAGCCAACACAGGGGAGGTCAGCCCCAGCATTTT

J gene: TRBJ1-5
D gene: TRBD1
V gene: TRBV19
clone size: NA
CDR3 protein: CASSPNRGSGQPQHF
CDR3 DNA: TGTGCCAGTAGTCCAAACAGGGGGTCGGGTCAGCCCCAGCATTTT

J gene: TRBJ2-7
D gene: NA
V gene: TRBV18
clone size: NA
CDR3 protein: CASSPNPGLRKGEQYF
CDR3 DNA: TGTGCCAGCTCACCGAATCCGGGACTCCGTAAGGGCGAGCAGTACTTC

J gene: TRBJ2-3
D gene: NA
V gene: TRBV5-5
clone size: NA
CDR3 protein: CASSFFPGGYTQYF
CDR3 DNA: TGTGCCAGCAGCTTCTTTCCGGGGGGCTATACGCAGTATTTT

J gene: TRBJ1-4
D gene: NA
V gene: TRBV4-3
clone size: NA
CDR3 protein: CASSQEREEANEKLFF
CDR3 DNA: TGCGCCAGCAGCCAAGAAAGGGAAGAAGCTAATGAAAAACTGTTTTTT

J gene: TRBJ2-3
D gene: TRBD2
V gene: TRBV4-3
clone size: NA
CDR3 protein: CASSQGGLAYTDTQYF
CDR3 DNA: TGCGCCAGCAGCCAAGGAGGACTAGCCTACACAGATACGCAGTATTTT

J gene: TRBJ2-5
D gene: TRBD2
V gene: TRBV9
clone size: NA
CDR3 protein: CASSVELAGSQETQYF
CDR3 DNA: TGTGCCAGCAGCGTAGAACTAGCGGGGTCCCAAGAGACCCAGTACTTC

J gene: TRBJ2-1
D gene: NA
V gene: TRBV2
clone size: NA
CDR3 protein: CASNALGDEQFF
CDR3 DNA: TGTGCCAGCAACGCACTAGGGGATGAGCAGTTCTTC

J gene: TRBJ1-1
D gene: NA
V gene: TRBV27
clone size: once
CDR3 protein: CASSPSWNTEAFF
CDR3 DNA: TGTGCCAGCAGTCCTTCATGGAACACTGAAGCTTTCTTT

J gene: TRBJ1-3
D gene: NA
V gene: TRBV7-9
clone size: NA
CDR3 protein: CASSNGMGNTIYF
CDR3 DNA: TGTGCCAGCAGCAACGGAATGGGAAACACCATATATTTT

J gene: TRBJ1-6
D gene: TRBD1
V gene: TRBV6-5
clone size: NA
CDR3 protein: CASRNVGQLYSPLHF
CDR3 DNA: TGTGCCAGCAGAAACGTGGGACAGCTCTATTCACCCCTCCACTTT

J gene: TRBJ1-6
D gene: NA
V gene: TRBV28
clone size: few
CDR3 protein: CASSFRGDYSPLHF
CDR3 DNA: TGTGCCAGCAGTTTCCGGGGAGACTATTCACCCCTCCACTTT

J gene: TRBJ1-1
D gene: TRBD1
V gene: TRBV28
clone size: NA
CDR3 protein: CASSSSTGTDTNTEAFF
CDR3 DNA: TGTGCCAGCAGTTCCTCCACCGGGACAGACACGAACACTGAAGCTTTCTTT

J gene: TRBJ2-1
D gene: NA
V gene: TRBV19
clone size: NA
CDR3 protein: CASSFSDYNEQFF
CDR3 DNA: TGTGCCAGTAGCTTTAGCGACTACAATGAGCAGTTCTTC

J gene: TRBJ2-3
D gene: TRBD1
V gene: TRBV19
clone size: NA
CDR3 protein: CASSIRGGPTDTQYF
CDR3 DNA: TGTGCCAGTAGTATTCGAGGGGGCCCAACAGATACGCAGTATTTT

J gene: TRBJ2-7
D gene: TRBD2
V gene: TRBV19
clone size: NA
CDR3 protein: CASSAAGGPYEQYF
CDR3 DNA: TGTGCCAGTAGTGCGGCGGGGGGGCCCTACGAGCAGTACTTC

J gene: TRBJ2-2
D gene: NA
V gene: TRBV27
clone size: NA
CDR3 protein: CASRSPRGQNTGELFF
CDR3 DNA: TGTGCCAGCCGCTCACCGCGGGGGCAGAACACCGGGGAGCTGTTTTTT

J gene: TRBJ2-1
D gene: NA
V gene: TRBV30
clone size: once
CDR3 protein: CAWKLRVASYNEQFF
CDR3 DNA: TGTGCCTGGAAATTACGGGTAGCATCCTACAATGAGCAGTTCTTC

J gene: TRBJ2-3
D gene: NA
V gene: TRBV2
clone size: NA
CDR3 protein: CASRDSWYNTDTQYF
CDR3 DNA: TGTGCCAGCAGGGATAGCTGGTATAACACAGATACGCAGTATTTT

J gene: TRBJ1-6
D gene: TRBD1
V gene: TRBV2
clone size: NA
CDR3 protein: CASSVPAGTGPPYNSPLHF
CDR3 DNA: TGTGCCAGCAGTGTCCCGGCCGGGACAGGACCCCCCTATAATTCACCCCTCCACTTT

J gene: TRBJ2-3
D gene: TRBD2
V gene: TRBV18
clone size: NA
CDR3 protein: CASSPWTSSPRDTQYF
CDR3 DNA: TGTGCCAGCTCACCCTGGACTAGCAGCCCGCGAGATACGCAGTATTTT

J gene: TRBJ2-3
D gene: TRBD1
V gene: TRBV10-2
clone size: once
CDR3 protein: CASSVGIREGGSGTQYF
CDR3 DNA: TGCGCCAGCAGTGTTGGTATACGGGAAGGGGGCTCTGGTACGCAGTATTTT

J gene: TRBJ2-7
D gene: NA
V gene: TRBV1
clone size: NA
CDR3 protein: CTSSQASKRGGLGEQYF
CDR3 DNA: TGCACCAGCAGCCAAGCTTCTAAGCGGGGGGGCCTGGGAGAGCAGTACTTC

J gene: TRBJ1-3
D gene: TRBD1
V gene: TRBV5-5
clone size: NA
CDR3 protein: CASSKAKVRTGRKGNTIYF
CDR3 DNA: TGTGCCAGCAGCAAAGCAAAGGTAAGGACAGGGAGAAAAGGAAACACCATATATTTT

J gene: TRBJ2-3
D gene: TRBD2
V gene: TRBV5-1
clone size: NA
CDR3 protein: CASSLIRLAESTDTQYF
CDR3 DNA: TGCGCCAGCAGCTTGATCCGACTAGCGGAGAGCACAGATACGCAGTATTTT

J gene: TRBJ2-7
D gene: NA
V gene: TRBV6-1
clone size: NA
CDR3 protein: CASEGRETYEQYF
CDR3 DNA: TGTGCCAGCGAAGGGCGTGAGACCTACGAGCAGTACTTC

J gene: TRBJ2-5
D gene: TRBD1
V gene: TRBV9
clone size: once
CDR3 protein: CASSGLGQGKETQYF
CDR3 DNA: TGTGCCAGCAGCGGGTTGGGACAGGGAAAAGAGACCCAGTACTTC

J gene: TRBJ1-1
D gene: NA
V gene: TRBV6-5
clone size: NA
CDR3 protein: CASSATRETEAFF
CDR3 DNA: TGTGCCAGCAGTGCCACCCGGGAGACTGAAGCTTTCTTT

J gene: TRBJ1-6
D gene: TRBD1
V gene: TRBV6-6
clone size: NA
CDR3 protein: CASTPGQSRDNSPLHF
CDR3 DNA: TGTGCCAGCACCCCGGGACAGTCTCGTGATAATTCACCCCTCCACTTT

J gene: TRBJ2-1
D gene: NA
V gene: TRBV6-5
clone size: NA
CDR3 protein: CASSYLVGNEQFF
CDR3 DNA: TGTGCCAGCAGTTACCTAGTAGGTAATGAGCAGTTCTTC

J gene: TRBJ2-7
D gene: NA
V gene: TRBV5-1
clone size: NA
CDR3 protein: CASSFSTANPHGGEQYF
CDR3 DNA: TGCGCCAGCAGCTTTAGCACGGCCAACCCGCACGGGGGCGAGCAGTACTTC

J gene: TRBJ2-1
D gene: TRBD1
V gene: TRBV6-1
clone size: NA
CDR3 protein: CASSEGDRCGFF
CDR3 DNA: TGTGCCAGCAGTGAAGGGGACAGGTGCGGGTTCTTC

J gene: TRBJ2-7
D gene: TRBD1
V gene: TRBV5-4
clone size: NA
CDR3 protein: CASSRDSYEQYF
CDR3 DNA: TGTGCCAGCAGCCGGGACAGCTACGAGCAGTACTTC